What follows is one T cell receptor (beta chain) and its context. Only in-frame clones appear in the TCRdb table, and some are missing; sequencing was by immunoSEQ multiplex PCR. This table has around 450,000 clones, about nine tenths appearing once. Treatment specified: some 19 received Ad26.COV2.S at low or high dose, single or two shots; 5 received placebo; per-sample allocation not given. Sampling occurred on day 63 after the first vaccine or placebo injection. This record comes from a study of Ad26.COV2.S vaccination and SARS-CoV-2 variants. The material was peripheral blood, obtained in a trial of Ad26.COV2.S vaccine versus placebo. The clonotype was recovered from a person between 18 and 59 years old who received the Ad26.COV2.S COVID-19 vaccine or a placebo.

In DNA, the CDR3 is TGCGCCAGCAGCCTACGGGACAGGCGTGGAGATACGCAGTATTTT. Translated, it gives CASSLRDRRGDTQYF. The genes are TRBV5-1 and TRBJ2-3; 8 nucleotides match TRBD1. Looked up from germline, CDR1 is SGHRS and CDR2 is YFSETQ. This CDR3 is 15 amino acids long. V shed 4 bases, J shed 5 bases, and the junction held 9 bases outside the gene matches.